These 11 T cell receptor beta chains share one sample of origin, sequenced in a study of blood T cell repertoires in COVID-19. Sequenced by immunoSEQ multiplex PCR; TCRdb stores in-frame clones only, minus some. The sample shows about 190,000 clones, around 89% of them seen only once. Material for sequencing was peripheral blood. These receptors came from a human donor in a cohort sampled during active COVID-19.

The CDR3 region is CASSLVRGTYEQYF. Here the CDR3 DNA reads TGTGCCAGCAGCTTAGTCAGGGGGACCTACGAGCAGTACTTC. The chain carries TRBV7-2 and TRBJ2-7, with 7 bases that match TRBD1. Trimming at V came to 1 base and at J to 2 bases, leaving 2 bases not matched to a gene. Germline V lookup: CDR1 SGHTA, CDR2 FQGNSA. This CDR3 is 14 amino acids long.

The J gene is TRBJ1-5, the V gene TRBV2, with 7 nucleotides matching TRBD1. The CDR3 loop spans 15 amino acids. V gave up 5 bases and J gave up 2 bases; unmatched junction bases: 6. The germline gives CDR1 SNHLY, CDR2 FYNNEI. The CDR3, as DNA: TGTGCCAGCAGTTTCACAGGGGTAGGCAATCAGCCCCAGCATTTT. The encoded protein is CASSFTGVGNQPQHF.

V gene TRBV10-2 combines with J gene TRBJ1-1; D not resolved. Germline V gene data show CDR1 as WSHSY and CDR2 as SAAADI. Between the trimmed V and J ends, which lost 8 bases and 8 bases, there was a span of 9 bases. The CDR3 spans 10 residues. The CDR3 DNA follows: TGCGCCAGCCTGGGAGAGGAAGCTTTCTTT. Encoded protein: CASLGEEAFF.

The J gene is TRBJ2-1, the V gene TRBV28; the D gene is possibly TRBD1 (5 bases). Trimming took off 5 bases at V and 0 bases at J, with 14 bases between the two ends. The CDR3 covers 16 residues. Germline V CDR1 and CDR2: MDHEN, SYDVKM. Here the CDR3 DNA reads TGTGCCAGCAGTCCTCAGGGCTGGAGCTCCTACAATGAGCAGTTCTTC. The encoded protein is CASSPQGWSSYNEQFF.

The rearrangement links TRBV4-3 to TRBJ2-7; 7 bases agree with TRBD1. CDR3 length: 16 residues. Looked up from germline, CDR1 is LGHNA and CDR2 is YSLEER. Trimming at V came to 1 base and at J to 0 bases, leaving 6 bases not matched to a gene. CDR3 sequence reads: CASSQGDRTSSYEQYF. In DNA form, the CDR3 reads TGCGCCAGCAGCCAAGGGGACAGAACTAGCTCCTACGAGCAGTACTTC.

This chain uses TRBV7-2 with TRBJ1-4; 7 bases are a match to TRBD1. J was trimmed by 7 bases and V by 4 bases; bases with no gene match: 6. From germline, CDR1 is SGHTA and CDR2 FQGNSA. This CDR3 comprises 14 residues. The CDR3 here is CASSSRQGSEKLFF. In nucleotides, the CDR3 is TGTGCCAGCAGCTCAAGACAGGGTAGTGAAAAACTGTTTTTT.

The DNA of the CDR3 is TGTGCCAGCTCTCGTCAGGGTAACACTGAAGCTTTCTTT. This codes for CASSRQGNTEAFF. V gene TRBV18 combines with J gene TRBJ1-1, with D maybe TRBD1 (5 bases). V lost 6 bases, J lost 2 bases, and 10 bases lay in between. Germline CDR1 is KGHSH and CDR2 is LQKENI. This CDR3 contains 13 residues. The variable domain in full, with the rest retrieved from reference TRBV18 and TRBJ1-1, is NAGVMQNPRHLVRRRGQEARLRCSPMKGHSHVYWYRQLPEEGLKFMVYLQKENIIDESGMPKERFSAEFPKEGPSILRIQQVVRGDSAAYFCASSRQGNTEAFFGQGTRLTVV.

The chain carries TRBV12-5 and TRBJ2-3; 14 bases align to TRBD2. J lost 0 bases, V lost 1 base, and 18 bases had no gene match. The CDR3 runs to 23 residues. The germline V gene encodes CDR1 LGHNT and CDR2 FRNRAP. The DNA for the CDR3 is TGTGCTAGTGGTTTGGGGACTAGCGGGGGGCTAATCATAGCAGGGATTAGCACAGATACGCAGTATTTT. Translated, it gives CASGLGTSGGLIIAGISTDTQYF.

The chain has TRBV5-1 and TRBJ2-1; TRBD2 agrees at 11 bases. CDR1 is SGHRS and CDR2 is YFSETQ in the germline V gene. The V and J ends lost 1 base and 10 bases, in that order; junction bases with no gene match: 4. The CDR3 consists of 14 residues. DNA for the CDR3: TGCGCCAGCAGCTTGTTAGCGGGGGGGCCCGAGCAGTTCTTC. Translated: CASSLLAGGPEQFF.

The chain recombines TRBV11-2 with TRBJ2-7, with D tentatively TRBD1 (6 bases). Germline CDR1 reads SGHAT; CDR2 reads FQNNGV. The V end lost 7 bases, the J end lost 2 bases, and 18 bases lay between the germline ends. CDR3 length: 15 amino acids. This CDR3 is CASTLRTGGPYEQYF. The CDR3, as DNA: TGTGCCAGCACGCTCCGGACTGGGGGCCCCTACGAGCAGTACTTC.

This chain connects TRBV5-5 to TRBJ2-5, with TRBD1 matching over 7 bases. Germline V gene data show CDR1 as SGHKS and CDR2 as YYEKEE (reference sequence). The CDR3 totals 14 residues. The V gene end was trimmed by 3 bases and the J gene end by 5 bases; junction bases not matched to a gene: 7. The CDR3 DNA is TGTGCCAGCAGCTCTCCGCAGGGACAGGAGACCCAGTACTTC. Residues: CASSSPQGQETQYF.